The clone carrying this T cell receptor (beta chain) came up a few times. What it recognizes is unknown. The sample is drawn from a study of glioma-infiltrating T cells. General study points: Shared blood CDR3 signature motifs marked patients with low tissue-blood divergence. CDR3 overlap between tissue and blood was very small. Tissue-blood divergence was below expectation in non-neoplastic patients, above in gliomas.

Amplification of TCR alpha and beta CDR3 regions from RNA used iRepertoire nested multiplex PCR. TCRdb redid the calling of the multiplex PCR reads with MiXCR, one entry per CDR3 protein. The sample holds a few hundred thousand distinct CDR3 sequences, roughly two fifths seen once. Germline-derived CDR1 and CDR2 are SGHTA and FQGNSA. V was pared by 5 bases and J by 8 bases, with 10 bases between. The CDR3 loop spans 12 amino acids. The genes are TRBV7-2 and TRBJ2-1; D uncertain. What was sequenced was glioma tissue, nonneoplastic brain tissue, or PBMCs (not recorded which). This receptor was identified in a human donor with low-grade glioma or glioblastoma, undergoing nonglioma brain surgery, or in good health (not recorded which). CDR3 region: CASSPTWYEQFF. CDR3 in DNA: TGTGCCAGCAGCCCGACATGGTATGAGCAGTTCTTC.